This TCR beta chain emerged from a study of blood T cell repertoires in COVID-19. Study-level background: T cells, B-cell-depleted T cells, or PBMCs provided the cDNA or gDNA that served as material.

Assay: immunoSEQ multiplex PCR; the TCRdb copy retains only in-frame clones and omits some. The table has some 170,000 clones, approximately 80% seen once; the top ten hold roughly 15%. Adults between roughly 18 and 95 years of age took part from fewer than 30 US areas. Germline V gene lookup returns CDR1 SGDLS and CDR2 YYNGEE. The V end lost 4 bases, the J end lost 0 bases, and 14 bases lay between the germline ends. CDR3 size: 16 residues. Material for sequencing was PBMCs or T cells enriched from blood (not recorded which). This sequence joins TRBV9 and TRBJ1-3; D might be TRBD1 (6 bases). The sequence was collected from a man aged 50-59 years who had recovered from COVID-19. The CDR3 DNA sequence: TGTGCCAGCAGCCCCACAGGGCCCCTCTCTGGAAACACCATATATTTT. Translation: CASSPTGPLSGNTIYF.